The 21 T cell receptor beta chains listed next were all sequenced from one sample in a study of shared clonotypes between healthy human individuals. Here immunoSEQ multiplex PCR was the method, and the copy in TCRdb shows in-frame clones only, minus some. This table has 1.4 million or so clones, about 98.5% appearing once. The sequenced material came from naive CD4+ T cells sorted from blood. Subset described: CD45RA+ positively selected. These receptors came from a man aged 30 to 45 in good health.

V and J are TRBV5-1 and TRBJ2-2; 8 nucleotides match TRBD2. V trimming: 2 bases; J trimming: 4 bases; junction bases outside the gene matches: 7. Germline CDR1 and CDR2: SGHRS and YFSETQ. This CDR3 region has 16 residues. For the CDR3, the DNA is TGCGCCAGCAGCTTCAACTTAGCGGGAAGCACCGGGGAGCTGTTTTTT. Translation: CASSFNLAGSTGELFF.

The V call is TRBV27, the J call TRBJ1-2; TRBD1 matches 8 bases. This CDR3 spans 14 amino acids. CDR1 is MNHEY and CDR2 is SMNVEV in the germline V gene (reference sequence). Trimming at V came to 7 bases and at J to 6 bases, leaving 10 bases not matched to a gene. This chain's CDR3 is CASNSNRGNHGYTF. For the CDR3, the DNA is TGTGCCAGCAACTCGAACAGGGGGAATCATGGCTACACCTTC.

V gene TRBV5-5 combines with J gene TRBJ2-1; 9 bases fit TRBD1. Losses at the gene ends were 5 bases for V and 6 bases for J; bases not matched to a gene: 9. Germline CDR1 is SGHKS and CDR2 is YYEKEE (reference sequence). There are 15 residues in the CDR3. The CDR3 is CASRNLGGQGNEQFF. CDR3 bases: TGTGCCAGCAGAAACCTAGGGGGACAGGGCAATGAGCAGTTCTTC.

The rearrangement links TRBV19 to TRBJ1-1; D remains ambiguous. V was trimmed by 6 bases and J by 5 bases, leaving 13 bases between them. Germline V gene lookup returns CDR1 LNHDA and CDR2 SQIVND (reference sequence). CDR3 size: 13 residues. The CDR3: CASSEQTVTEAFF. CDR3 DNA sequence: TGTGCCAGTAGCGAACAAACCGTTACTGAAGCTTTCTTT.

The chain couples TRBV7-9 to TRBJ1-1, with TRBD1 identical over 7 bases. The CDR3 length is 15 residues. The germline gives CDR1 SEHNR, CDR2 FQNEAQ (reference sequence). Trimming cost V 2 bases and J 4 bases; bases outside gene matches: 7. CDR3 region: CASSLRDREPTEAFF. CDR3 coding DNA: TGTGCCAGCAGCTTAAGAGACAGGGAGCCCACTGAAGCTTTCTTT.

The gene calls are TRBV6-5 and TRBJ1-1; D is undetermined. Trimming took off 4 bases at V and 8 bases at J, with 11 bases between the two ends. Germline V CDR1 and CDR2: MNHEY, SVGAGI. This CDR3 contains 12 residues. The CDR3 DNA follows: TGTGCCAGCAGTTCCCGTAGGGCAGAAGCTTTCTTT. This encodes CASSSRRAEAFF.

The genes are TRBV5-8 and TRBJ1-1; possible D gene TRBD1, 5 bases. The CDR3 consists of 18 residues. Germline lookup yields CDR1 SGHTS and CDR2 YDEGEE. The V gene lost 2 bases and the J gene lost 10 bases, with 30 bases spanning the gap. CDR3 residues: CASSFSAFRYQAARGAFF. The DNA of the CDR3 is TGTGCCAGCAGCTTCAGTGCCTTCCGGTACCAGGCGGCGAGGGGAGCTTTCTTT.

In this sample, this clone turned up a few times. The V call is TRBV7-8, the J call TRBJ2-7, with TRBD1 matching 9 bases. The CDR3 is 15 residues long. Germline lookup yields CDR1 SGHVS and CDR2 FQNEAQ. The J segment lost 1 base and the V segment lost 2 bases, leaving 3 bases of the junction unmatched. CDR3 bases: TGTGCCAGCAGCTTACGGGACAGGGTGTCCTACGAGCAGTACTTC. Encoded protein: CASSLRDRVSYEQYF.

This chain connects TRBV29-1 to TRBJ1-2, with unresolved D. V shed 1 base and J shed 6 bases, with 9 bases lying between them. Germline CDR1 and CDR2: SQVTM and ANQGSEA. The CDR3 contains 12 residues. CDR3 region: CSVEAGKDGYTF. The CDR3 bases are TGCAGCGTTGAAGCCGGGAAGGATGGCTACACCTTC.

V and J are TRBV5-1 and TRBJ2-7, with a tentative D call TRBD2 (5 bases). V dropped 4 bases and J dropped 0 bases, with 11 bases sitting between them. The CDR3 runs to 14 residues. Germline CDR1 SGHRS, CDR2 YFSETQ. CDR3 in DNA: TGCGCCAGCAGCCCAGAGCGGATCTCCTACGAGCAGTACTTC. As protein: CASSPERISYEQYF.

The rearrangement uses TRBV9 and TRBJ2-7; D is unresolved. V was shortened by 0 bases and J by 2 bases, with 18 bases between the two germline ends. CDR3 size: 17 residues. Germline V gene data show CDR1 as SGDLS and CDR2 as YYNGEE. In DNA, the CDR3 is TGTGCCAGCAGCGTAGCTTTCGGCAGTCTTATTCCCTACGAGCAGTACTTC. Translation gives CASSVAFGSLIPYEQYF.

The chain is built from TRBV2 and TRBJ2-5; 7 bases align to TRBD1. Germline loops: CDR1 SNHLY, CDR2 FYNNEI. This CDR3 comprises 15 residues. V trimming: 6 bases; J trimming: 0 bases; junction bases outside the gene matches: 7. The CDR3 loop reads CASSDRATYQETQYF. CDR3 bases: TGTGCCAGCAGCGACAGGGCGACTTACCAAGAGACCCAGTACTTC.

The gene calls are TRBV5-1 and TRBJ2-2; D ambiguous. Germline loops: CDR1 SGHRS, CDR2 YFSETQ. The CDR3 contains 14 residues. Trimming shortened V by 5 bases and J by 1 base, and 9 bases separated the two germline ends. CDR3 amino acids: CASRTVMNTGELFF. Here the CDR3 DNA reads TGCGCCAGCAGAACGGTAATGAACACCGGGGAGCTGTTTTTT.

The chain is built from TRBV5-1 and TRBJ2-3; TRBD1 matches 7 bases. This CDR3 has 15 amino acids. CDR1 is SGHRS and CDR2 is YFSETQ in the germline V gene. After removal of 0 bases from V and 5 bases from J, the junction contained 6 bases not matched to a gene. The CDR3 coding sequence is TGCGCCAGCAGCTTGGGACAGGGTATCCAAGATACGCAGTATTTT. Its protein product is CASSLGQGIQDTQYF.

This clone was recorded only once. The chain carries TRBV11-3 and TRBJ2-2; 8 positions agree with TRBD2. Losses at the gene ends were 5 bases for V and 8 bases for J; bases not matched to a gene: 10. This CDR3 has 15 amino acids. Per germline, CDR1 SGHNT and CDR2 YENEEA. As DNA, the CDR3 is TGTGCCAGCAGCAGCGGACTAGCCTCATTTGGGGAGCTGTTTTTT. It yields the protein CASSSGLASFGELFF.

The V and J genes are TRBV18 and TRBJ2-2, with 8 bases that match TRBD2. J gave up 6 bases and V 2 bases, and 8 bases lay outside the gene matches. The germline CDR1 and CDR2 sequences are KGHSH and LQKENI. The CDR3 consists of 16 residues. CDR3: CASSPSSGGHPGELFF. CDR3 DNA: TGTGCCAGCTCACCATCGTCGGGAGGGCATCCCGGGGAGCTGTTTTTT.

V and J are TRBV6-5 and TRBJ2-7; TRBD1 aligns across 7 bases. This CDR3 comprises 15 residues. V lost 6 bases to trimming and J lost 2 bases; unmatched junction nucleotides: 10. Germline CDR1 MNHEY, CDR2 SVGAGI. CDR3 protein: CASRLNRDRTYEQYF. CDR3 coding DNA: TGTGCCAGCAGACTCAACCGGGACAGAACCTACGAGCAGTACTTC.

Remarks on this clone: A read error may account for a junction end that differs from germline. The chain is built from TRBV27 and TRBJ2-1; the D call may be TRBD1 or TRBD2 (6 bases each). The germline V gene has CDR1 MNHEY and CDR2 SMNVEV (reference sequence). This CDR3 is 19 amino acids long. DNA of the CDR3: TGTGCCAGCAGTTTAGCAGGGGACTTAGCGGCATTTACCTACAATGGGCAGTTCTTC. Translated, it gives CASSLAGDLAAFTYNGQFF.

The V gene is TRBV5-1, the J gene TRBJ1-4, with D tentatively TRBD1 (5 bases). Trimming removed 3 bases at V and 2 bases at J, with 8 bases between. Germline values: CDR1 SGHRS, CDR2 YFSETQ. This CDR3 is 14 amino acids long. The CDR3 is CASSSGETNEKLFF. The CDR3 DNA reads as TGCGCCAGCAGCTCGGGGGAGACTAATGAAAAACTGTTTTTT. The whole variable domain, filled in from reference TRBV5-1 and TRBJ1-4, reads KAGVTQTPRYLIKTRGQQVTLSCSPISGHRSVSWYQQTPGQGLQFLFEYFSETQRNKGNFPGRFSGRQFSNSRSEMNVSTLELGDSALYLCASSSGETNEKLFFGSGTQLSVL.

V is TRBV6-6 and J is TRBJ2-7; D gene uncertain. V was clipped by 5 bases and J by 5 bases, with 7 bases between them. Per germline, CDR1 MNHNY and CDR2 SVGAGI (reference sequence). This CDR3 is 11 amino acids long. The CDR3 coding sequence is TGTGCCAGCAGTACGGACCACGAGCAGTACTTC. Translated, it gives CASSTDHEQYF.

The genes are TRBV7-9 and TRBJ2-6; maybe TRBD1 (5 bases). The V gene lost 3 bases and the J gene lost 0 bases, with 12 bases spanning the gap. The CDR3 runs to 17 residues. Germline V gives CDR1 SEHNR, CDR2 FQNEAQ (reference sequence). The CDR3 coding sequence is TGTGCCAGCAGCTTGGGGCATAGACACTCTGGGGCCAACGTCCTGACTTTC. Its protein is CASSLGHRHSGANVLTF.